This TCR beta chain was identified in a study of T cell clonality in common variable immunodeficiency (dated by TCRdb to between 2014 and 2017). Equivalent amounts of genomic DNA from CVID and control samples were used as sequencing input. For every sample, a 60 bp segment covering the rearranged TCRbeta CDR3 region was amplified and then sequenced. The immunoSEQ assay, a bias-corrected multiplex PCR with high-throughput sequencing, was employed for TCRbeta amplification. For the original study's pipeline: Every unique nucleotide sequence was considered a clone and was annotated with V, D and J genes, copy number and frequency. Sequences were labeled productive if in frame, and non-productive if out of frame or containing stop codons. As previously described, clonality was computed from Shannon's entropy. Mean CDR3 Kyte-Doolittle hydropathy was derived from the predicted amino acid sequences of productive clones. The R hclust function was used to hierarchically cluster scaled V gene usage with Manhattan distance and complete linkage. Clone sharing by CDR3 amino acid sequence was assessed by resampling 12 repertoires per group over 100 rounds. The repertoires were searched for 65 to 85 published EBV-specific TCRbeta sequences and some 240 published CMV-specific TCRbeta sequences. Analysis left out a couple of CVID samples that produced under 10,000 sequences, so 40 to 45 CVID repertoires remained. As stored in TCRdb, this immuneACCESS dataset retains in-frame rearrangements with V and J assigned. A fraction of the clones does not appear; measured against another copy, unresolved V genes explain less than half of the discrepancy, and the remainder lacks a known reason. V and J calls plus clone size are reproduced from that table; the DNA served to infer D and trimming. This sample is represented by approximately 14,000 clones, with no singletons among them. Of the sample, less than 15% falls within the top ten clones.

For CDR1 and CDR2, the germline V gene (reference sequence) lists DFQATT and SNEGSKA. Spanning cysteine to phenylalanine, the CDR3 consists of 14 amino acids. Of the CDR3's DNA, 33 bases were read; they are in frame from base 1. Relative to germline, V is missing 0 bases and J is missing 12 bases, with 8 bases of the junction outside any gene match. The sample holds many counts of this clone. It has no known antigen specificity. Read sequence stops 3 residues before the CDR3 end, and the germline J gene provides the missing end. Broad study findings and their caveats: Correlations of repertoire features with clinical complications were constrained by heterogeneity among patients within the CVID cohort. Although equal DNA input was used, an average of about 81,820 unique sequences per sample was obtained for controls, compared with about 31,547 for CVID samples. TCRbeta clonality was higher in CVID subjects than in healthy controls (t-test p = 0.018), and the increase was most characteristic of about a third of subjects. CVID TCRbeta sequences were reported to have fewer deletions and N-nucleotide insertions and to lack highly modified clones with 13 or more V deletions. Healthy controls shared more TCRbeta clones with each other than CVID subjects shared among themselves (p < 0.0001). According to the authors, figuring out what caused the increased clonality in CVID would require sequencing the repertoires of T cell subpopulations.

CVID was diagnosed by standard criteria: serum IgG, IgA and/or IgM reduced below normal range, plus specific antibody deficiency. A total of 40 to 50 subjects (about 15 female and around 29 male; age range about 9 to 65 years, mean age roughly 40) were included in the CVID group. Both CVID patients and healthy controls were predominantly of Caucasian heritage. Replacement immunoglobulin therapy had been administered to all CVID subjects for at least one year at the time of study participation. No CVID subject was ill or taking immunomodulatory or immunosuppressive medication when blood was collected. Heparinized peripheral whole blood samples of roughly 5 to 8.5 ml were obtained from each donor. Genomic DNA from adults with common variable immune deficiency (CVID) and from healthy adult controls was the source for sequencing TCRbeta CDR3 repertoires. Diluted blood was subjected to density centrifugation over Hypaque 1077 or Ficoll-Paque for isolation of peripheral blood mononuclear cells. Unsorted mononuclear cells served as the source of genomic DNA, which was extracted either by Qiagen column purification or by a centrifugation-based method.

Input material: peripheral blood mononuclear cells. The source is a human donor with common variable immunodeficiency. The chain is made from TRBV20-1 and TRBJ1-6, and 7 bases in between align with TRBD1. CDR3 loop: CSARDGGQVEPLHF. The sequenced CDR3 bases are TGCAGTGCTAGAGATGGCGGACAGGTGGAACCC.